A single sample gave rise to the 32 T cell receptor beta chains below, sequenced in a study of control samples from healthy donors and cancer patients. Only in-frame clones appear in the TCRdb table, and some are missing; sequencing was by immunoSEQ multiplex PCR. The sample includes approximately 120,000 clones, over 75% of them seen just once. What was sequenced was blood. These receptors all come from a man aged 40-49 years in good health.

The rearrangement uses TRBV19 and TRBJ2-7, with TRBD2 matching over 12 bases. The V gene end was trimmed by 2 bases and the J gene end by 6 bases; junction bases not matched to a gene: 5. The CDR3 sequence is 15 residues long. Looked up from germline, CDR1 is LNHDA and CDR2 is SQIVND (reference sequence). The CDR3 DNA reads TGTGCCAGTAGTATATGGCCTAGCGGGGGGGCCGAGCAGTACTTC. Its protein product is CASSIWPSGGAEQYF.

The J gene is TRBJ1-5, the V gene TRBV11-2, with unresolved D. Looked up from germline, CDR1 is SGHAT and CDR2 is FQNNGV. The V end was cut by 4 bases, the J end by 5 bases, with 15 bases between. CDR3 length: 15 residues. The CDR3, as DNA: TGTGCCAGCAGCTCCCTTGGCGGCGGCGATCAGCCCCAGCATTTT. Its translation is CASSSLGGGDQPQHF.

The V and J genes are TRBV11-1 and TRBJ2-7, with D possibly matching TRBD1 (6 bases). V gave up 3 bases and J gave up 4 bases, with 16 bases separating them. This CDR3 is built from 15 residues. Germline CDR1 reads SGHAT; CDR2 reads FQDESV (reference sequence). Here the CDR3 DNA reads TGTGCCAGCAGCTTTTTGAGACGGGACACATACGAGCAGTACTTC. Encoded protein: CASSFLRRDTYEQYF.

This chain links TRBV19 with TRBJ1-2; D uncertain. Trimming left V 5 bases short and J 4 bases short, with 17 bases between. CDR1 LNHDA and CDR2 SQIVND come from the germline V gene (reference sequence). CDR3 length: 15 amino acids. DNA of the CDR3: TGTGCCAGTAGTGAGGACGGGAGGAGGTCCTATGGCTACACCTTC. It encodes CASSEDGRRSYGYTF.

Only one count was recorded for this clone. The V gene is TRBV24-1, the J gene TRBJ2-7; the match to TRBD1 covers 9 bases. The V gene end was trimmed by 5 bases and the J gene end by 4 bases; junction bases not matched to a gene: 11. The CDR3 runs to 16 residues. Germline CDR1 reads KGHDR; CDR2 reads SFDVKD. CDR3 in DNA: TGTGCCACCAGTGGGGGAGCCGGGACAGGGATGTACGAGCAGTACTTC. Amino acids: CATSGGAGTGMYEQYF.

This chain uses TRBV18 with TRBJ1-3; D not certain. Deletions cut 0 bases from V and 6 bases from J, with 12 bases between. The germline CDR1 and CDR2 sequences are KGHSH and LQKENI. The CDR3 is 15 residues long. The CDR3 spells CASSPPIRGLNTIYF. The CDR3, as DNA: TGTGCCAGCTCACCACCGATCAGAGGGTTAAACACCATATATTTT.

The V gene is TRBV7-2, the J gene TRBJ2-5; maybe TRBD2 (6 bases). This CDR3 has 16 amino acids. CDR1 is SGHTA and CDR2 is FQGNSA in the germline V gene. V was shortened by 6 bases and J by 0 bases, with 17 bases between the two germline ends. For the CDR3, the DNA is TGTGCCAGCAGTAACCGACCGGGGGACTACCAAGAGACCCAGTACTTC. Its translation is CASSNRPGDYQETQYF. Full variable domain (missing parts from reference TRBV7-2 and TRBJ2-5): GAGVSQSPSNKVTEKGKDVELRCDPISGHTALYWYRQSLGQGLEFLIYFQGNSAPDKSGLPSDRFSAERTGGSVSTLTIQRTQQEDSAVYLCASSNRPGDYQETQYFGPGTRLLVL.

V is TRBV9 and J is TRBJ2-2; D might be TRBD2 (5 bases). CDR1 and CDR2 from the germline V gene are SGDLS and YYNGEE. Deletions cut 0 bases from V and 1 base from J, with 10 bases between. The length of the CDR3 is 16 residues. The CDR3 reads CASSVEGAVNTGELFF. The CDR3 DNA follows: TGTGCCAGCAGCGTAGAGGGAGCGGTGAACACCGGGGAGCTGTTTTTT.

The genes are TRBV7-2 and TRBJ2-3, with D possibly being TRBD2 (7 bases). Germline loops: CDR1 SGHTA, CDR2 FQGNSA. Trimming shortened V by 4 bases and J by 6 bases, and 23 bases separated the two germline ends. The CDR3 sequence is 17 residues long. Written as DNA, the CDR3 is TGTGCCAGCAGCTCTCCAGGCGGGGGCCGATTGGGGGATACGCAGTATTTT. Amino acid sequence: CASSSPGGGRLGDTQYF.

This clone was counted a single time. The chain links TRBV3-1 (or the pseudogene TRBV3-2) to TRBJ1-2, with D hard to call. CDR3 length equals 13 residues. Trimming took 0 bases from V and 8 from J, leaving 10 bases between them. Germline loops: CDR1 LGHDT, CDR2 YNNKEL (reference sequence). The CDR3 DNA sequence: TGTGCCAGCAGCCAAGAAACTTACAGAGGCTACACCTTC. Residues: CASSQETYRGYTF.

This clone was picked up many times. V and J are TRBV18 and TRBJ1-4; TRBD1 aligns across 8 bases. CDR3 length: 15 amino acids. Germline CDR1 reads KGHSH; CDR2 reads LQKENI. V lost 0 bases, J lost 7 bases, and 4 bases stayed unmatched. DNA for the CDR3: TGTGCCAGCTCACCACCGGGACAGGAAATTGAAAAACTGTTTTTT. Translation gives CASSPPGQEIEKLFF.

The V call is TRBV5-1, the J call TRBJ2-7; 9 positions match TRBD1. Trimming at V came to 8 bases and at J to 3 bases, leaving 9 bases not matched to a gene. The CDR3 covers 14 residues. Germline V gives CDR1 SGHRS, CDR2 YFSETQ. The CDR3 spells CASQTGGPIYEQYF. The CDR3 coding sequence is TGCGCCAGTCAGACAGGGGGTCCCATCTACGAGCAGTACTTC. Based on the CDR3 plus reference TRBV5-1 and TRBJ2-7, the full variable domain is KAGVTQTPRYLIKTRGQQVTLSCSPISGHRSVSWYQQTPGQGLQFLFEYFSETQRNKGNFPGRFSGRQFSNSRSEMNVSTLELGDSALYLCASQTGGPIYEQYFGPGTRLTVT.

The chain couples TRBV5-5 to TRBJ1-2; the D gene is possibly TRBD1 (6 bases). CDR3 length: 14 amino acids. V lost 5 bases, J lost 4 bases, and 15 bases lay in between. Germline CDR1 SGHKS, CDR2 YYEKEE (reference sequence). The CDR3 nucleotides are TGTGCCAGCAGGCCACTGACAGGTTCCTATGGCTACACCTTC. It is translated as CASRPLTGSYGYTF.

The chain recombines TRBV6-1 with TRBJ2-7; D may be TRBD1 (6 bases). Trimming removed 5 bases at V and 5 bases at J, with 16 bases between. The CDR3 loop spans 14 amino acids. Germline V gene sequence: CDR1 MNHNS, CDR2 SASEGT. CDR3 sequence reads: CASSSPGAGDEQYF. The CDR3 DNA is TGTGCCAGCAGTTCCCCAGGTGCAGGGGACGAGCAGTACTTC.

The CDR3 is CASSRDRFNYGYTF. The CDR3 bases are TGTGCCAGCAGTCGGGACAGGTTTAACTATGGCTACACCTTC. The J gene is TRBJ1-2, the V gene TRBV2; 8 bases are shared with TRBD1. V gave up 5 bases and J gave up 1 base; unmatched junction bases: 3. CDR1 SNHLY and CDR2 FYNNEI come from the germline V gene. CDR3 length: 14 amino acids.

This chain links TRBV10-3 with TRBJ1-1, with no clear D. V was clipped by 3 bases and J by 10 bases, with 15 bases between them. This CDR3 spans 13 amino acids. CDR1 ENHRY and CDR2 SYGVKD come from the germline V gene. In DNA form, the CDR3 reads TGTGCCATCAGTGATTTTAACACGTTATCAGCTTTCTTT. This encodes CAISDFNTLSAFF.

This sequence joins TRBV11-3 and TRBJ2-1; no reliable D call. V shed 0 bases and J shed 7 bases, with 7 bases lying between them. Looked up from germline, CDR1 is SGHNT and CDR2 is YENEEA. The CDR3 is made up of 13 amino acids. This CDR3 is CASSLDFINEQFF. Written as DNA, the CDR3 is TGTGCCAGCAGCTTAGATTTTATAAATGAGCAGTTCTTC.

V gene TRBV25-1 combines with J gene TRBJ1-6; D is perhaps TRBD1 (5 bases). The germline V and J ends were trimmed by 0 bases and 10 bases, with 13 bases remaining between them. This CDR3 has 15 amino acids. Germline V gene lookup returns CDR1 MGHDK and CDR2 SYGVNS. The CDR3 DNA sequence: TGTGCCAGCAGTGAATATGGGGCAGGGAACTCACCCCTCCACTTT. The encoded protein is CASSEYGAGNSPLHF.

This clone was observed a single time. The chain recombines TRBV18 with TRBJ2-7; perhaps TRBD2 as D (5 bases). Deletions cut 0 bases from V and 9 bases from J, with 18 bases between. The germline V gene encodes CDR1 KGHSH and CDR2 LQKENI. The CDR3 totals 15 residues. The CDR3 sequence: CASSPPSVARLRQYF. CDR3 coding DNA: TGTGCCAGCTCACCACCGTCTGTAGCCAGACTAAGGCAGTACTTC.

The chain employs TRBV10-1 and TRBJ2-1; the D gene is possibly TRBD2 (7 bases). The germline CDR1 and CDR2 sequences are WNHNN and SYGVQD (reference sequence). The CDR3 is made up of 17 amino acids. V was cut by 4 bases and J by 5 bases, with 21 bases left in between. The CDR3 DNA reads TGCGCCAGCAGTGTGGGGGGCGCGGGGGAAACAAACAATGAGCAGTTCTTC. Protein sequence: CASSVGGAGETNNEQFF.

Written as DNA, the CDR3 is TGCGCCAGCAGCTTAGCGGGGGTTGAGACCCAGTACTTC. This translates into CASSLAGVETQYF. V gene TRBV5-1 combines with J gene TRBJ2-5, with 8 bases aligning to TRBD2. The CDR3 covers 13 residues. Losses at the gene ends were 2 bases for V and 5 bases for J; bases not matched to a gene: 2. Per the germline V gene, CDR1 is SGHRS and CDR2 is YFSETQ.

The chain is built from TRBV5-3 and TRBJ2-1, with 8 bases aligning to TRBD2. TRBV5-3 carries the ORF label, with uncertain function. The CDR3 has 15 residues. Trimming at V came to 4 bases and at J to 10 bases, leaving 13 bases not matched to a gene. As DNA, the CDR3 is TGTGCCAGAAGCCGCCGAGTAACGGGGGGGGACGAGCAGTTCTTC. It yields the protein CARSRRVTGGDEQFF.

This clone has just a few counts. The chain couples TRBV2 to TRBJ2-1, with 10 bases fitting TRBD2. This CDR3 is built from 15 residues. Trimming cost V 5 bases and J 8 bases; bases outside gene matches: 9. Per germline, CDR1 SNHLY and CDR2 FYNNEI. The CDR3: CASSKPSGGVDEQFF. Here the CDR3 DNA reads TGTGCCAGCAGTAAACCTAGCGGGGGTGTCGATGAGCAGTTCTTC.

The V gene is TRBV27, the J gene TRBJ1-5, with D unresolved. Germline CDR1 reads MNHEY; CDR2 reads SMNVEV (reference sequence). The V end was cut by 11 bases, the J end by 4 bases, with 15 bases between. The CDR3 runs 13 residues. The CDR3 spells CASGLGSNQPQHF. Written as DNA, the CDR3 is TGTGCCTCCGGTCTGGGGTCAAATCAGCCCCAGCATTTT.

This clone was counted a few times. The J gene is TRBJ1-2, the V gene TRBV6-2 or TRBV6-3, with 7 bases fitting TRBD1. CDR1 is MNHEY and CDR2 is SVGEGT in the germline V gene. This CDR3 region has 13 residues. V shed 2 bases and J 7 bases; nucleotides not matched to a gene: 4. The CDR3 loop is CASSYGRQGGYTF. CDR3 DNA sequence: TGTGCCAGCAGTTACGGGAGACAGGGTGGCTACACCTTC.

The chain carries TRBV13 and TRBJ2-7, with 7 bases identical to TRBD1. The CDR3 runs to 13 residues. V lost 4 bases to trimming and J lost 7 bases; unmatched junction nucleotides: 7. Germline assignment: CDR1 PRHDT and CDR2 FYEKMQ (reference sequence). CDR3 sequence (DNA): TGTGCCAGCAGCTCAGAACAGGGGCGGGAGCAGTACTTC. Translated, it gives CASSSEQGREQYF.

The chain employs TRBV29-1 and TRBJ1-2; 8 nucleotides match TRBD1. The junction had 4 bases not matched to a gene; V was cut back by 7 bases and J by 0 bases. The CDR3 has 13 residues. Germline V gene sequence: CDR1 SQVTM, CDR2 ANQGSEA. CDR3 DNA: TGCAGCGCCGAGGACAGGGCTAACTATGGCTACACCTTC. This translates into CSAEDRANYGYTF.

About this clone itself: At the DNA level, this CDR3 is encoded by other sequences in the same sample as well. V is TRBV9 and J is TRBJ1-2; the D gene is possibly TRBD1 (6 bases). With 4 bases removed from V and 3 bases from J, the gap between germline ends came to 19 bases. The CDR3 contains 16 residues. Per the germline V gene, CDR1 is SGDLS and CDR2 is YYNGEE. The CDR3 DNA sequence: TGTGCCAGCAGCTTAAGTGGGGGGCGGGGTGACTATGGCTACACCTTC. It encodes CASSLSGGRGDYGYTF.

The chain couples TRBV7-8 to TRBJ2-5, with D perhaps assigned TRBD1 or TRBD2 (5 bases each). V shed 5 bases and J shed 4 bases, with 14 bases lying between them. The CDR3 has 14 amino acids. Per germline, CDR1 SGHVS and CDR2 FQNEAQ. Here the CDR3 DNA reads TGTGCCAGCAGCGTCTCGGGGACGGGAGAGACCCAGTACTTC. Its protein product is CASSVSGTGETQYF. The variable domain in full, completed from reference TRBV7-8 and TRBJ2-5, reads GAGVSQSPRYKVAKRGQDVALRCDPISGHVSLFWYQQALGQGPEFLTYFQNEAQLDKSGLPSDRFFAERPEGSVSTLKIQRTQQEDSAVYLCASSVSGTGETQYFGPGTRLLVL.

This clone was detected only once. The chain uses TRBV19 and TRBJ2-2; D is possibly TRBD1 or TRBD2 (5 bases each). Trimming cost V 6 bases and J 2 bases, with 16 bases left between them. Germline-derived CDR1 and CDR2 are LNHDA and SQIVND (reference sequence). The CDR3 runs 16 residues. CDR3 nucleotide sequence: TGTGCCAGTAGAACCGGGGCAGGTGCAAACACCGGGGAGCTGTTTTTT. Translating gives CASRTGAGANTGELFF.

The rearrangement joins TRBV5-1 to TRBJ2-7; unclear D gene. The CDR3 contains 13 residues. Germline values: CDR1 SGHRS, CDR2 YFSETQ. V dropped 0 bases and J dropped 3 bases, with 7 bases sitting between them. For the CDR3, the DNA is TGCGCCAGCAGCTTGGGACAAAGCTACGAGCAGTACTTC. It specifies CASSLGQSYEQYF.

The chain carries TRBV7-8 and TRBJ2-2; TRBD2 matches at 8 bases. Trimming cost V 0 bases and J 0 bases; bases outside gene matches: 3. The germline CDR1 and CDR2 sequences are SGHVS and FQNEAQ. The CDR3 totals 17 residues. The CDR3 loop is CASSLARAGANTGELFF. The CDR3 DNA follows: TGTGCCAGCAGCTTAGCACGAGCGGGGGCGAACACCGGGGAGCTGTTTTTT.